The 2 T cell receptor beta chains listed next were all sequenced from one sample in a study of T cells in Graves' hyperthyroidism and ophthalmopathy. RNA transcripts gave rise to amplified TCR beta CDR3 regions. HTBI primers drove first-round RT-PCR of the TCR CDR3. One entry per CDR3 protein results from TCRdb running MiXCR on the multiplex PCR reads. The sample yields about 640,000 distinct CDR3 sequences, roughly 20% seen once. Sequencing was carried out using blood. The source is a man aged 25 to 40 with Graves' ophthalmopathy.

This clonotype was detected many times. This chain joins TRBV11-2 and TRBJ2-1, with 7 positions matching TRBD2. V gave up 1 base and J gave up 4 bases; unmatched junction bases: 1. This CDR3 has 14 residues. Per germline, CDR1 SGHAT and CDR2 FQNNGV. CDR3 DNA sequence: TGTGCCAGCAGCTTAGGGGAGGGTTACAATGAGCAGTTCTTC. This codes for CASSLGEGYNEQFF.

This clonotype has a handful of counts. The V call is TRBV27, the J call TRBJ2-1, with 10 bases identical to TRBD2. Germline V gene data show CDR1 as MNHEY and CDR2 as SMNVEV (reference sequence). The CDR3 consists of 15 residues. Germline trimming cut 8 bases from V and 6 bases from J; bases unmatched to any gene: 10. The CDR3 loop reads CASAPGLANPNEQFF. CDR3 DNA: TGTGCCAGCGCTCCGGGACTAGCGAACCCCAATGAGCAGTTCTTC.